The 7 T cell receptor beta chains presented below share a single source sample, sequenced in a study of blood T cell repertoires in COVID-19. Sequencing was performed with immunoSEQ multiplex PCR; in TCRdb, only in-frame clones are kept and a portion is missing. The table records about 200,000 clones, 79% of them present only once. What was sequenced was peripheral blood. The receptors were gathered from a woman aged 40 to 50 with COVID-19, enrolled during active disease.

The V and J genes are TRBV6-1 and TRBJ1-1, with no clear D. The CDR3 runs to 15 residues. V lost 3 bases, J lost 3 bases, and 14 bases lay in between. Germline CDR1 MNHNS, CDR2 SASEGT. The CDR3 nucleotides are TGTGCCAGCAGTGAGAGAATCGGTTACGACACTGAAGCTTTCTTT. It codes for CASSERIGYDTEAFF.

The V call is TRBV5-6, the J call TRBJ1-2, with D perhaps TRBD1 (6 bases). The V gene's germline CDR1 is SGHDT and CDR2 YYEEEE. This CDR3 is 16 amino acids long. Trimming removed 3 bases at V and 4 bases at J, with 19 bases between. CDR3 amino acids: CASSSDTGNRIYGYTF. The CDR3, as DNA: TGTGCCAGCAGCTCGGACACAGGGAACCGCATCTATGGCTACACCTTC.

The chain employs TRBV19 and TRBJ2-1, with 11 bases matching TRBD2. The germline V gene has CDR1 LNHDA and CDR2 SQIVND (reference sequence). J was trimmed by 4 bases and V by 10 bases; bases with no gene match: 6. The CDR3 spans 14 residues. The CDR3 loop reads CAISSGGDYNEQFF. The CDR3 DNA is TGTGCCATCAGTAGCGGGGGGGATTACAATGAGCAGTTCTTC.

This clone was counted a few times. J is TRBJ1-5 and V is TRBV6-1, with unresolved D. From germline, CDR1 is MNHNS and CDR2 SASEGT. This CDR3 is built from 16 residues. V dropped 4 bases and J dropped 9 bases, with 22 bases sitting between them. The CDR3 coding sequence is TGTGCCAGCAGTGCCCTTGGGAGTCCCCCATCAGCGCCCCAGCATTTT. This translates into CASSALGSPPSAPQHF.

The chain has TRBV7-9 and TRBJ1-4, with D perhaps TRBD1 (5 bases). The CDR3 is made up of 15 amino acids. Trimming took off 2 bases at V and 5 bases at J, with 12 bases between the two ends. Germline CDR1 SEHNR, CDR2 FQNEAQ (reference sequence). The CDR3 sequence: CASSLSNGGNEKLFF. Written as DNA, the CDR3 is TGTGCCAGCAGCTTAAGTAACGGGGGAAATGAAAAACTGTTTTTT.

The CDR3 bases are TGTGCCTACAGCCGCCGAAGGGAGGACTATGGCTACACCTTC. Protein sequence: CAYSRRREDYGYTF. This chain joins TRBV30 and TRBJ1-2; no firm D call. V was trimmed by 7 bases and J by 3 bases, leaving 18 bases between them. There are 14 residues in the CDR3. Per germline, CDR1 GTSNPN and CDR2 SVGIG (reference sequence).

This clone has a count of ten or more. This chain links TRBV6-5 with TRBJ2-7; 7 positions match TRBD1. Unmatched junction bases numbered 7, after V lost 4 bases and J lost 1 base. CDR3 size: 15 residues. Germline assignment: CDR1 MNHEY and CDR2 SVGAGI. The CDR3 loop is CASSSGQTISYEQYF. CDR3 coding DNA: TGTGCCAGCAGTTCGGGACAGACGATTTCCTACGAGCAGTACTTC.